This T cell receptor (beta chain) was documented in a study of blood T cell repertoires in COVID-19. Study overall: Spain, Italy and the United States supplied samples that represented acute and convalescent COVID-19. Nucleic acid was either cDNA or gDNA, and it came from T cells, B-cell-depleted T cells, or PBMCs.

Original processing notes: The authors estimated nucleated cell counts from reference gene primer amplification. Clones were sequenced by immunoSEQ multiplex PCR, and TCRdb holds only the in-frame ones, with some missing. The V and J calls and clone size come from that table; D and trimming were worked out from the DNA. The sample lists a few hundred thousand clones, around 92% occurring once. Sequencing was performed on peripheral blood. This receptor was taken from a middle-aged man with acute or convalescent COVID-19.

In DNA form, the CDR3 reads TGTGCCAGCAGCCTGGGACTAGCCCTCCAGGGGCAGTACTTC. Translated, it gives CASSLGLALQGQYF. This chain uses TRBV5-6 with TRBJ2-7; 9 nucleotides agree with TRBD2. J was trimmed by 9 bases and V by 4 bases; bases with no gene match: 11. The CDR3 extends over 14 amino acids. The germline CDR1 and CDR2 sequences are SGHDT and YYEEEE. Looking up the rest from reference TRBV5-6 and TRBJ2-7 gives the full variable domain: DAGVTQSPTHLIKTRGQQVTLRCSPKSGHDTVSWYQQALGQGPQFIFQYYEEEERQRGNFPDRFSGHQFPNYSSELNVNALLLGDSALYLCASSLGLALQGQYFGPGTRLTVT.